These T cell receptor beta chains were read from a single sample in a study of neurological immune-mediated disorders. TCRdb fed the 5' RACE reads into MiXCR, producing one record per CDR3 protein. In the table there are approximately 82,000 distinct CDR3 sequences, around 13% of which are singletons. Source material: PBMCs. The receptors derive from a female donor with HTLV-1-associated myelopathy (HAM/TSP). CDR3s include the opening cysteine and the closing phenylalanine or tryptophan.

V: TRBV7-2
J: TRBJ2-7
length: 13
CDR3: CASSFWGGHEQYF

V: TRBV7-2
J: TRBJ1-2
length: 14
CDR3: CASSTGQQFNGYTF

V: TRBV12-3/TRBV12-4
J: TRBJ2-5
length: 14
CDR3: CASSSYRVQETQYF

V: TRBV11-3
J: TRBJ2-3
length: 15
CDR3: CASSLGGTDTDTQYF

V: TRBV5-1
J: TRBJ2-1
length: 15
CDR3: CASSLGTSGYNEQFF

V: TRBV6-6
J: TRBJ2-7
length: 15
CDR3: CASRTQRGGQYEQYF

V: TRBV7-2
J: TRBJ2-3
length: 17
CDR3: CASSLGGRGKKADTQYF

V: TRBV7-9
J: TRBJ2-7
length: 13
CDR3: CASSLAEGAEQYF

V: TRBV4-2
J: TRBJ2-7
length: 17
CDR3: CASSQDPGAGTAYEQYF

V: TRBV6-6
J: TRBJ2-1
length: 15
CDR3: CASSPRTDLYNEQFF

V: TRBV5-5
J: TRBJ2-1
length: 15
CDR3: CASSPGWGRGEEQFF

V: TRBV5-1
J: TRBJ2-5
length: 15
CDR3: CASSLAPSGQETQYF

V: TRBV7-8
J: TRBJ1-5
length: 13
CDR3: CASSFTDSQPQHF

V: TRBV4-1
J: TRBJ1-2
length: 14
CDR3: CASSQERADYGYTF

V: TRBV20-1
J: TRBJ2-1
length: 15
CDR3: CSAFPLRGGYNEQFF

V: TRBV5-6
J: TRBJ2-7
length: 15
CDR3: CASSPVRTGTYEQYF

V: TRBV10-3
J: TRBJ2-3
length: 16
CDR3: CAISELAGGPTDTQYF

V: TRBV28
J: TRBJ2-1
length: 16
CDR3: CASSPPGQGSYNEQFF

V: TRBV14
J: TRBJ1-6
length: 15
CDR3: CASSQDWKFFEFLHF

V: TRBV2
J: TRBJ2-3
length: 16
CDR3: CASSDEIYAGANTQYF

V: TRBV20-1
J: TRBJ2-7
length: 11
CDR3: CSAVRRNEQYF

V: TRBV6-1
J: TRBJ2-5
length: 13
CDR3: CASSFSFQETQYF

V: TRBV11-2
J: TRBJ1-1
length: 16
CDR3: CARSFPLGRPGTEAFF

V: TRBV7-2
J: TRBJ2-3
length: 17
CDR3: CASSSRRGGAGTDTQYF

V: TRBV28
J: TRBJ2-7
length: 16
CDR3: CASSPRQGLGAYEQYF

V: TRBV5-1
J: TRBJ1-6
length: 13
CDR3: CASRREENSPLHF

V: TRBV12-3/TRBV12-4
J: TRBJ1-5
length: 14
CDR3: CASTRGGSNQPQHF

V: TRBV12-3/TRBV12-4
J: TRBJ1-6
length: 13
CDR3: CAITKQVGSPPHF

V: TRBV7-2
J: TRBJ2-7
length: 15
CDR3: CASSSDRRIGEEQYF

V: TRBV7-6
J: TRBJ1-4
length: 14
CDR3: CASSAGGGSEKLFF

V: TRBV20-1
J: TRBJ2-3
length: 12
CDR3: CSASGGGDTQYF

V: TRBV5-1
J: TRBJ1-5
length: 13
CDR3: CASSLEPTRPQHF

V: TRBV5-1
J: TRBJ2-7
length: 14
CDR3: CASSRGGASYEQYF

V: TRBV6-1
J: TRBJ2-7
length: 12
CDR3: CASMRGPYEQYF

V: TRBV20-1
J: TRBJ2-7
length: 14
CDR3: CSPKRGGPSAEQYF

V: TRBV7-3
J: TRBJ2-1
length: 15
CDR3: CASSSGLSEDNEQFF

V: TRBV4-2
J: TRBJ2-5
length: 15
CDR3: CASSQDRTKKETQYF